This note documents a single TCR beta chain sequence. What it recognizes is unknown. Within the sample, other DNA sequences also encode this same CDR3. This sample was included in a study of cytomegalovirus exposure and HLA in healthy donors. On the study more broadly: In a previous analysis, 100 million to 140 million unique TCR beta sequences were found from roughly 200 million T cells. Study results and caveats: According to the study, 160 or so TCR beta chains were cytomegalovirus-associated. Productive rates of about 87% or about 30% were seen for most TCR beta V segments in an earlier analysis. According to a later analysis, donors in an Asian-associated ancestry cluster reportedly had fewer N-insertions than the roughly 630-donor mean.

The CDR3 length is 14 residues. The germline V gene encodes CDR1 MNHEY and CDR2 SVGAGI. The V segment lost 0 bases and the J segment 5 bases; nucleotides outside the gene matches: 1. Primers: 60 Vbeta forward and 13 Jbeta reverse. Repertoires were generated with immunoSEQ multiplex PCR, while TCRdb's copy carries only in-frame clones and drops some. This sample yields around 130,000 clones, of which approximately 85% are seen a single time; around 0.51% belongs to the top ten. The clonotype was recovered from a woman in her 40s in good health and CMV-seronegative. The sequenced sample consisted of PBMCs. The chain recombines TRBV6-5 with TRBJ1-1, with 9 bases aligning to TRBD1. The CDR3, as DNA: TGTGCCAGCAGTTACTCGACAGGGGGGACTGAAGCTTTCTTT. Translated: CASSYSTGGTEAFF.